The 29 T cell receptor beta chains given below trace back to one sample, sequenced in a study of CD8 T cells in ankylosing spondylitis. A single record per CDR3 protein comes from TCRdb applying MiXCR to the 5' RACE reads. This table has around 280,000 distinct CDR3 sequences, 20% appearing once. The sequencing input was blood, either unsorted or a sorted T cell fraction (not recorded which). These TCRs come from a male donor with ankylosing spondylitis or in good health (not recorded which).

This rearrangement joins TRBV7-9 to TRBJ1-6, with a weak D call TRBD1 (5 bases). In germline, CDR1 is SEHNR, CDR2 FQNEAQ (reference sequence). V lost 5 bases and J 5 bases, leaving 16 bases between the germline ends. This CDR3 comprises 16 residues. The CDR3 sequence: CASSPAGQGDNSPLHF. The CDR3 DNA follows: TGTGCCAGCAGCCCCGCTGGGCAGGGAGATAATTCACCCCTCCACTTT. Variable domain in full (rest from reference TRBV7-9 and TRBJ1-6): DTGVSQNPRHKITKRGQNVTFRCDPISEHNRLYWYRQTLGQGPEFLTYFQNEAQLEKSRLLSDRFSAERPKGSFSTLEIQRTEQGDSAMYLCASSPAGQGDNSPLHFGNGTRLTVT.

This clonotype has a count of ten or more. The chain has TRBV3-1 and TRBJ2-2, with D perhaps TRBD2 (5 bases). With 4 bases removed from V and 2 bases from J, the gap between germline ends came to 20 bases. Looked up from germline, CDR1 is LGHDT and CDR2 is YNNKEL (reference sequence). The CDR3 sequence is 18 residues long. The chain's CDR3 is CASSPMMDWERNTGELFF. The CDR3 coding sequence is TGTGCCAGCAGCCCTATGATGGACTGGGAACGAAACACCGGGGAGCTGTTTTTT.

V usage is TRBV6-1 and J usage is TRBJ2-2, with D hard to call. The CDR3 loop spans 16 amino acids. Trimming pared 5 bases from V and 0 bases from J, leaving 13 bases between. In germline, CDR1 is MNHNS, CDR2 SASEGT. As DNA, the CDR3 is TGTGCCAGCAGTCCAAGTTGGATCACGAACACCGGGGAGCTGTTTTTT. This gives the protein CASSPSWITNTGELFF.

V is TRBV4-1 and J is TRBJ2-2; no clear D gene. Trimming left V 0 bases short and J 1 base short, with 6 bases between. Germline V gene data show CDR1 as MGHRA and CDR2 as YSYEKL. This CDR3 has 15 residues. CDR3 in DNA: TGCGCCAGCAGCCAAGAACGGTTGAACACCGGGGAGCTGTTTTTT. Translated: CASSQERLNTGELFF.

This clonotype came up a few times. The chain links TRBV29-1 to TRBJ1-5; possible D gene TRBD1, 5 bases. CDR1 and CDR2 from the germline V gene are SQVTM and ANQGSEA. This CDR3 spans 12 amino acids. V lost 7 bases to trimming and J lost 1 base, with 8 bases between them. CDR3 sequence (DNA): TGCAGCGCTGGGACGAGCAATCAGCCCCAGCATTTT. Amino acids: CSAGTSNQPQHF.

This chain connects TRBV5-1 to TRBJ2-2; 7 bases agree with TRBD2. Germline V gene sequence: CDR1 SGHRS, CDR2 YFSETQ. V lost 0 bases and J lost 0; bases outside the gene matches: 8. The CDR3 loop spans 18 amino acids. CDR3 amino acids: CASSLGSGRTTNTGELFF. DNA for the CDR3: TGCGCCAGCAGCTTGGGTAGCGGGCGCACCACGAACACCGGGGAGCTGTTTTTT.

The chain uses TRBV28 and TRBJ2-5, with TRBD2 matching over 14 bases. V dropped 0 bases and J dropped 5; count of bases not matched to a gene: 11. CDR3 length: 19 residues. The germline V gene encodes CDR1 MDHEN and CDR2 SYDVKM. The CDR3 sequence is CASSLWDRGLAGVNETQYF. CDR3 DNA: TGTGCCAGCAGTTTATGGGACAGGGGACTAGCGGGAGTAAATGAGACCCAGTACTTC.

In its sample, this clonotype was seen many times. The J gene is TRBJ2-2, the V gene TRBV5-1; TRBD2 is a possible D gene (5 bases). V was trimmed by 4 bases and J by 5 bases, leaving 12 bases between them. This CDR3 has 14 residues. Germline CDR1 is SGHRS and CDR2 is YFSETQ. Here the CDR3 DNA reads TGCGCCAGCAGCCTTGGTCGGGATACCGGGGAGCTGTTTTTT. Translation gives CASSLGRDTGELFF.

This chain joins TRBV28 and TRBJ2-3; unclear D gene. This CDR3 is built from 15 residues. With 3 bases removed from V and 3 bases from J, the gap between germline ends came to 13 bases. Germline loops: CDR1 MDHEN, CDR2 SYDVKM. CDR3 region: CASSLGRIATDTQYF. The CDR3 DNA reads TGTGCCAGCAGTTTGGGTCGAATAGCTACAGATACGCAGTATTTT. The full variable domain, with the rest looked up from reference TRBV28 and TRBJ2-3, is DVKVTQSSRYLVKRTGEKVFLECVQDMDHENMFWYRQDPGLGLRLIYFSYDVKMKEKGDIPEGYSVSREKKERFSLILESASTNQTSMYLCASSLGRIATDTQYFGPGTRLTVL.

This clonotype was counted between two and nine times. V and J are TRBV20-1 and TRBJ1-5, with D tentatively TRBD1 (6 bases). Germline V gene data show CDR1 as DFQATT and CDR2 as SNEGSKA (reference sequence). The CDR3 is 17 residues long. Trimming removed 6 bases from V and 2 bases from J, with 23 bases in between. The CDR3, as DNA: TGCAGTGCCGAAGACCACACAGGGAAGGGGGGCAATCAGCCCCAGCATTTT. Its translation is CSAEDHTGKGGNQPQHF.

This clonotype was observed a few times. V usage is TRBV9 and J usage is TRBJ1-2, with D unresolved. The CDR3 contains 12 residues. The germline V gene has CDR1 SGDLS and CDR2 YYNGEE. V lost 4 bases and J 7 bases, leaving 11 bases between the germline ends. This CDR3 reads CASSIGPGGYTF. CDR3 in DNA: TGTGCCAGCAGCATAGGGCCCGGTGGCTACACCTTC.

The chain links TRBV6-1 to TRBJ2-3, with 12 nucleotides matching TRBD2. The CDR3 is made up of 19 amino acids. Per the germline V gene, CDR1 is MNHNS and CDR2 is SASEGT. After removal of 5 bases from V and 2 bases from J, the junction contained 14 bases not matched to a gene. CDR3 loop: CASSLAGGRSRLLTDTQYF. In DNA form, the CDR3 reads TGTGCCAGCAGTCTAGCGGGGGGGCGGTCTAGGCTCCTCACAGATACGCAGTATTTT.

The chain has TRBV20-1 and TRBJ1-1; D is ambiguous. Germline CDR1 reads DFQATT; CDR2 reads SNEGSKA (reference sequence). CDR3 length: 15 residues. Trimming removed 0 bases at V and 1 base at J, with 12 bases between. This CDR3 is CSARDFEGSNTEAFF. CDR3 sequence (DNA): TGCAGTGCTAGAGATTTCGAGGGCTCGAACACTGAAGCTTTCTTT.

The chain employs TRBV5-1 and TRBJ1-1; TRBD1 matches at 7 bases. With V trimmed by 1 base and J by 7 bases, 10 bases remained unmatched. Germline V gene sequence: CDR1 SGHRS, CDR2 YFSETQ. The CDR3 has 15 amino acids. The chain's CDR3 is CASSLWEGGRDEAFF. As DNA, the CDR3 is TGCGCCAGCAGCTTGTGGGAAGGGGGCCGGGATGAAGCTTTCTTT.

This clonotype showed up many times. The chain combines TRBV9 with TRBJ2-2; the match to TRBD2 covers 12 bases. The germline V gene encodes CDR1 SGDLS and CDR2 YYNGEE. The CDR3 totals 13 residues. The V segment lost 3 bases and the J segment 14 bases; nucleotides outside the gene matches: 5. The CDR3 protein is CASSETSGGILFF. For the CDR3, the DNA is TGTGCCAGCAGCGAAACTAGCGGGGGGATTCTGTTTTTT. Based on the CDR3 plus reference TRBV9 and TRBJ2-2, the full variable domain is DSGVTQTPKHLITATGQRVTLRCSPRSGDLSVYWYQQSLDQGLQFLIQYYNGEERAKGNILERFSAQQFPDLHSELNLSSLELGDSALYFCASSETSGGILFFGEGSRLTVL.

In this sample, this clonotype turned up a few times. V and J are TRBV6-5 and TRBJ1-5, with D perhaps matching TRBD1 (6 bases). The CDR3 is 14 residues long. CDR1 MNHEY and CDR2 SVGAGI come from the germline V gene. V was clipped by 0 bases and J by 5 bases, with 8 bases between them. For the CDR3, the DNA is TGTGCCAGCAGTTACTCGACAGGCGATCAGCCCCAGCATTTT. Its protein is CASSYSTGDQPQHF.

This chain links TRBV6-2 or TRBV6-3 with TRBJ1-1; D gene ambiguous. With 7 bases removed from V and 1 base from J, the gap between germline ends came to 13 bases. The germline gives CDR1 MNHEY, CDR2 SVGEGT. CDR3 size: 14 residues. CDR3 sequence reads: CASTQEMKNTEAFF. As DNA, the CDR3 is TGTGCCAGCACCCAAGAAATGAAGAACACTGAAGCTTTCTTT.

The rearrangement joins TRBV5-1 to TRBJ2-1; possible D gene TRBD2, 5 bases. The length of the CDR3 is 16 residues. Trimming removed 0 bases at V and 6 bases at J, with 16 bases between. CDR1 and CDR2 (germline): SGHRS, YFSETQ. The CDR3 protein is CASSLVRQEAGNEQFF. The CDR3 coding sequence is TGCGCCAGCAGCTTGGTCCGTCAGGAGGCGGGCAATGAGCAGTTCTTC.

V is TRBV3-1 and J is TRBJ2-2, with D perhaps matching TRBD1 (5 bases). The CDR3 has 16 residues. V was clipped by 1 base and J by 8 bases, with 17 bases between them. Per the germline V gene, CDR1 is LGHDT and CDR2 is YNNKEL (reference sequence). The CDR3 here is CASSQVGASLAGELFF. The CDR3 coding sequence is TGTGCCAGCAGCCAAGTAGGGGCGTCCCTGGCTGGGGAGCTGTTTTTT.

The table lists this clonotype with a few counts. The rearrangement links TRBV6-1 to TRBJ2-1; weak D call: TRBD2 (5 bases). Trimming took off 6 bases at V and 6 bases at J, with 15 bases between the two ends. Germline CDR1 and CDR2: MNHNS and SASEGT. CDR3 length: 14 amino acids. CDR3 residues: CASSIGRLLNEQFF. CDR3 nucleotides: TGTGCCAGCAGCATAGGGAGACTCCTCAATGAGCAGTTCTTC.

The V call is TRBV12-3 or TRBV12-4, the J call TRBJ2-3; unclear D gene. V lost 6 bases and J lost 2, with 12 bases in between. The CDR3 runs to 14 residues. CDR3 sequence reads: CASRGLWNTDTQYF. DNA for the CDR3: TGTGCCAGCAGGGGTTTGTGGAACACAGATACGCAGTATTTT.

This clonotype was recorded many times. The chain employs TRBV29-1 and TRBJ2-3, with D unresolved. Trimming took 7 bases from V and 1 from J, leaving 9 bases between them. Germline CDR1 SQVTM, CDR2 ANQGSEA. The CDR3 runs to 12 residues. The CDR3 DNA follows: TGCAGCGCTCGACTGGGCACAGATACGCAGTATTTT. Protein sequence: CSARLGTDTQYF.

The chain combines TRBV7-3 with TRBJ2-1; TRBD2 matches 8 bases. After removal of 5 bases from V and 7 bases from J, the junction contained 13 bases not matched to a gene. From germline, CDR1 is SGHTA and CDR2 FQGTGA. The CDR3 sequence is 16 residues long. The CDR3 DNA follows: TGTGCCAGCAGCCTTCAACCGGGACTAGGGACGAATGAGCAGTTCTTC. Translated: CASSLQPGLGTNEQFF.

This CDR3 reads CSARVGSERETQYF. CDR3 coding DNA: TGCAGTGCTAGAGTGGGTAGCGAGAGGGAGACCCAGTACTTC. The chain joins TRBV20-1 to TRBJ2-5, with a tentative D call TRBD2 (5 bases). V was cut by 1 base and J by 5 bases, with 14 bases left in between. The CDR3 has 14 amino acids. The germline gives CDR1 DFQATT, CDR2 SNEGSKA (reference sequence).

V gene TRBV15 combines with J gene TRBJ1-5, with TRBD1 matching over 8 bases. V lost 1 base to trimming and J lost 0 bases; unmatched junction nucleotides: 5. Germline values: CDR1 LNHNV, CDR2 YYDKDF (reference sequence). CDR3 length: 17 residues. For the CDR3, the DNA is TGTGCCACCAGCAGAGTTGGACAGGGCGATAGCAATCAGCCCCAGCATTTT. This gives the protein CATSRVGQGDSNQPQHF.

The sample holds a few counts of this clonotype. The chain is built from TRBV5-1 and TRBJ2-1; TRBD1 agrees at 9 bases. V was pared by 4 bases and J by 5 bases, with 7 bases of the junction left unmatched. CDR1 is SGHRS, CDR2 YFSETQ, per germline. This CDR3 spans 15 amino acids. Here the CDR3 DNA reads TGCGCCAGCAGCCGGGACAGGGTGGAGAACAATGAGCAGTTCTTC. It is translated as CASSRDRVENNEQFF.

This clonotype was seen a handful of times. The chain links TRBV20-1 to TRBJ1-2; D not certain. CDR1 is DFQATT and CDR2 is SNEGSKA in the germline V gene (reference sequence). The ends were cut back, 3 bases at V and 6 bases at J, with 11 bases in the middle. CDR3 length equals 12 residues. The CDR3 coding sequence is TGCAGTGCTAGTGGCTGGCTTGATGGCTACACCTTC. This gives the protein CSASGWLDGYTF.

The chain combines TRBV10-3 with TRBJ1-5, with no clear D. Germline CDR1 and CDR2: ENHRY and SYGVKD. This CDR3 spans 14 amino acids. V shed 1 base and J shed 6 bases, with 10 bases lying between them. In DNA form, the CDR3 reads TGTGCCATCAGTGAGTGGGGTGGTAGTCAGCCCCAGCATTTT. Its protein is CAISEWGGSQPQHF.

The genes are TRBV12-3 or TRBV12-4 and TRBJ2-7; D uncertain. The CDR3 loop spans 13 amino acids. The V and J ends lost 4 bases and 0 bases respectively, with 7 bases between them. The CDR3 region has the DNA TGTGCCAGCAGTTCGGAAAGCTCCTACGAGCAGTACGTC. Its protein is CASSSESSYEQYV.